This is a list of T cell receptor beta chains from one sample in a study of blood T cell repertoires in COVID-19. Sequenced by immunoSEQ multiplex PCR; TCRdb stores in-frame clones only, minus some. The sample shows about 230,000 clones, around four fifths of them seen only once. Specimen: peripheral blood. The source is a woman in her seventies with active or convalescent COVID-19. Both conserved end residues are part of each CDR3. For some rows the clone size is stated as once, few or many, or as a class when expanded; others skip it.

TRBJ2-2,.,TRBV15,CATSRDYGTGTGELFF
TRBJ2-1,.,TRBV9,CASSAGVEQFF
TRBJ1-1,.,TRBV7-2,CASSLRAGDTEAFF
TRBJ1-1,.,TRBV11-3,CASSYGTGTEAFF
TRBJ2-7,.,TRBV4-1,CASSLLWGQGEYEQYF
TRBJ2-1,once,TRBV7-8,CASSLMGLGGEQFF
TRBJ2-7,.,TRBV18,CASSTAGVPYEQYF
TRBJ1-6,.,TRBV7-2,CASRVLGGGGSYNSPLHF
TRBJ1-6,.,TRBV6-5,CASYGTVSGSPLHF
TRBJ2-7,once,TRBV5-1,CASSSGINPYEQYF
TRBJ1-2,.,TRBV20-1,CSAPERDYTF
TRBJ2-2,.,TRBV19,CASSPRGQNTGELFF
TRBJ2-3,.,TRBV19,CASSIPSSPSTDTQYF
TRBJ2-5,.,TRBV7-6,CASSLAGRGPSYF
TRBJ2-5,.,TRBV5-4,CASSLLASRGTQYF
TRBJ2-5,.,TRBV30,CAWSGLAGKYQETQYF
TRBJ1-1,.,TRBV10-1,CASSPDQGARWNTEAFF
TRBJ2-1,.,TRBV4-1,CASSREGGSLSSYNEQFF